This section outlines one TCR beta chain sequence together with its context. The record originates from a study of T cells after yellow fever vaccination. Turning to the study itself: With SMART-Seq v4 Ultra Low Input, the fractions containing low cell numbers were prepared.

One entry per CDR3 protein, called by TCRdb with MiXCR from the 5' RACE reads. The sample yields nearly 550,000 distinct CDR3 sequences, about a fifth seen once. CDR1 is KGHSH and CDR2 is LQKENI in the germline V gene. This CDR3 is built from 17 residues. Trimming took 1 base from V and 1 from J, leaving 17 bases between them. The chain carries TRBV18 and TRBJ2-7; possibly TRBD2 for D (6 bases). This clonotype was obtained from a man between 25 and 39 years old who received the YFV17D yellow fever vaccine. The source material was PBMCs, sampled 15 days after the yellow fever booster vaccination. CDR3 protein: CASSPLGGGKESYEQYF. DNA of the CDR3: TGTGCCAGCTCACCACTCGGTGGGGGGAAGGAGTCCTACGAGCAGTACTTC.